Included here is one T cell receptor (beta chain) sequence, with context. What it binds is not known. This record comes from a study of cytomegalovirus exposure and HLA in healthy donors. Looking at the study overall: A subsequent analysis stated that the 120 or so validation repertoires were run on the same platform as the 550 to 750 first-cohort repertoires. General study findings and limits: Listed as cytomegalovirus-associated were around 160 TCR beta chains. Cytomegalovirus status was reportedly diagnosed by the classifier with high specificity and sensitivity.

Assay used: immunoSEQ multiplex PCR; TCRdb lists only in-frame clones, some missing. The sample lists fewer than 400,000 clones; around 90% were seen once. The study drew the donors from its 120-subject validation cohort, separate from the roughly 700-subject first cohort. Germline V gene data show CDR1 as MNHEY and CDR2 as SVGAGI. The CDR3 consists of 14 residues. The V and J ends lost 7 bases and 1 base respectively, with 13 bases between them. This clonotype was sampled from a man under 40 in good health and CMV-seronegative. The specimen was PBMCs. V usage is TRBV6-5 and J usage is TRBJ1-1, with D unresolved. CDR3 sequence: CASKEEQRNTEAFF. The CDR3 DNA is TGTGCCAGCAAGGAGGAGCAAAGGAACACTGAAGCTTTCTTT.